Each of the 11 T cell receptor beta chains below was sequenced from the same sample in a study of blood T cell repertoires in COVID-19. Only in-frame clones appear in the TCRdb table, and some are missing; sequencing was by immunoSEQ multiplex PCR. The profile shows 250,000 to 350,000 clones, about 85% of them singletons. Source material: peripheral blood. Receptors originate from a human donor with COVID-19, enrolled during active disease. The donor label of this sample is uncertain.

This chain connects TRBV18 to TRBJ2-7, with 8 bases fitting TRBD1. Trimming removed 6 bases from V and 4 bases from J; junction bases left unmatched: 11. Germline V gene sequence: CDR1 KGHSH, CDR2 LQKENI. There are 15 residues in the CDR3. As DNA, the CDR3 is TGTGCCAGCTCGCAGGTTGACAGGGGCATATACGAGCAGTACTTC. This encodes CASSQVDRGIYEQYF.

V usage is TRBV28 and J usage is TRBJ2-1; D is unresolved. Trimming took off 2 bases at V and 5 bases at J, with 13 bases between the two ends. CDR3 length: 15 residues. CDR1 is MDHEN, CDR2 SYDVKM, per germline. The CDR3 bases are TGTGCCAGCAGTTTAGCCCTGAGGATAAACAATGAGCAGTTCTTC. Translation gives CASSLALRINNEQFF.

This chain connects TRBV13 to TRBJ2-2; TRBD2 matches at 12 bases. The V segment lost 3 bases and the J segment 8 bases; nucleotides outside the gene matches: 19. Germline V gene data show CDR1 as PRHDT and CDR2 as FYEKMQ (reference sequence). The CDR3 length is 20 residues. CDR3 in DNA: TGTGCCAGCAGCTTGAATATTGGACTAGCGGGATTCCCCGGCAGAGGGGAGCTGTTTTTT. This translates into CASSLNIGLAGFPGRGELFF. Full variable domain (remainder filled in from reference TRBV13 and TRBJ2-2): AAGVIQSPRHLIKEKRETATLKCYPIPRHDTVYWYQQGPGQDPQFLISFYEKMQSDKGSIPDRFSAQQFSDYHSELNMSSLELGDSALYFCASSLNIGLAGFPGRGELFFGEGSRLTVL.

The chain carries TRBV3-1 (or the pseudogene TRBV3-2) and TRBJ2-7; 9 nucleotides align to TRBD1. Germline CDR1 and CDR2: LGHDT and YNNKEL (reference sequence). CDR3 length: 18 residues. V gave up 2 bases and J gave up 2 bases; unmatched junction bases: 13. As DNA, the CDR3 is TGTGCCAGCAGCCAATTTGGCGCCGGGACAGGGAGACCCTACGAGCAGTACTTC. Its translation is CASSQFGAGTGRPYEQYF.

The genes are TRBV11-3 and TRBJ2-2; a possible D gene is TRBD1 (5 bases). The CDR3 spans 15 residues. In germline, CDR1 is SGHNT, CDR2 YENEEA. V was pared by 3 bases and J by 2 bases, with 10 bases between. In DNA form, the CDR3 reads TGTGCCAGCAGCTTCGACAGCCCTAACACCGGGGAGCTGTTTTTT. This translates into CASSFDSPNTGELFF.

This clone was picked up one time. The chain has TRBV7-9 and TRBJ1-1, with 11 bases matching TRBD1. The V and J ends lost 5 bases and 5 bases, in that order; junction bases with no gene match: 10. This CDR3 is built from 16 residues. CDR1 is SEHNR, CDR2 FQNEAQ, per germline (reference sequence). In DNA form, the CDR3 reads TGTGCCAGCAGCCTCTCCGGGACAGGGGGATGGACTGAAGCTTTCTTT. It yields the protein CASSLSGTGGWTEAFF.

The V gene is TRBV19, the J gene TRBJ1-1; possible D gene TRBD1, 6 bases. The CDR3 runs 15 residues. Trimming removed 6 bases at V and 5 bases at J, with 19 bases between. Germline V gene data show CDR1 as LNHDA and CDR2 as SQIVND (reference sequence). The CDR3 is CASSLAGTRGTEAFF. The CDR3 DNA reads as TGTGCCAGTAGCTTAGCAGGGACAAGGGGGACTGAAGCTTTCTTT.

The CDR3 here is CASSLLQGAPYEQYF. The CDR3 region has the DNA TGTGCCAGCAGCTTGTTACAGGGGGCTCCCTACGAGCAGTACTTC. This chain joins TRBV11-2 and TRBJ2-7; 9 positions match TRBD1. Germline values: CDR1 SGHAT, CDR2 FQNNGV. This CDR3 is built from 15 residues. J lost 2 bases, V lost 3 bases, and 5 bases had no gene match.

The chain couples TRBV20-1 to TRBJ2-7; tentative D call: TRBD2 (6 bases). The V end lost 3 bases, the J end lost 4 bases, and 16 bases lay between the germline ends. Per germline, CDR1 DFQATT and CDR2 SNEGSKA (reference sequence). The CDR3 loop spans 14 amino acids. The CDR3 nucleotides are TGCAGTGCTAGTGAGTGGGGGGAGACTTACGAGCAGTACTTC. It is translated as CSASEWGETYEQYF.

The chain joins TRBV7-9 to TRBJ2-5; TRBD2 aligns across 13 bases. CDR1 and CDR2 (germline): SEHNR, FQNEAQ (reference sequence). The trim removed 2 bases at V and 2 bases at J, leaving 11 bases unmatched. The CDR3 covers 19 residues. CDR3 loop: CASSLTEGLAGDGQETQYF. DNA of the CDR3: TGTGCCAGCAGCTTAACTGAAGGACTAGCGGGAGATGGGCAAGAGACCCAGTACTTC.

The rearrangement joins TRBV6-5 to TRBJ2-7; 7 positions agree with TRBD1. The CDR3 runs to 15 residues. Germline values: CDR1 MNHEY, CDR2 SVGAGI. With 7 bases clipped from V and 6 bases from J, the junction kept 15 bases outside the gene matches. CDR3: CASKSGSTGVSEQYF. The CDR3 nucleotides read TGTGCCAGCAAGTCGGGGTCCACAGGGGTAAGCGAGCAGTACTTC.